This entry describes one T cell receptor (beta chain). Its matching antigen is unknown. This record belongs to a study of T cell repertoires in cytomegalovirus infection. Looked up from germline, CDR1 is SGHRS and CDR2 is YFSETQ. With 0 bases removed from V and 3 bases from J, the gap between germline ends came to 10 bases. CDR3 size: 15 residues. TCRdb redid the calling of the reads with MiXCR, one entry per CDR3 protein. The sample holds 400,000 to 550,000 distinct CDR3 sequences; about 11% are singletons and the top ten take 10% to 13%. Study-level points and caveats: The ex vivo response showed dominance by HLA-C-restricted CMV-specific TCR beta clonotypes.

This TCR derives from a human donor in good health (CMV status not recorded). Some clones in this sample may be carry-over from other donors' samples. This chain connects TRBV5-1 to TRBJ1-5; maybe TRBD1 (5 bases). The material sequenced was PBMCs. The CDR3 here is CASSLGQHDNQPQHF. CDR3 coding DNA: TGCGCCAGCAGCTTGGGACAGCACGACAATCAGCCCCAGCATTTT.